Each of the 9 T cell receptor beta chains below was sequenced from the same sample in a study of shared clonotypes between healthy human individuals. Here immunoSEQ multiplex PCR was the method, and the copy in TCRdb shows in-frame clones only, minus some. This table has 850,000 to 1,100,000 clones, about 72% appearing once. The sequencing sample was made of memory CD4+ T cells from PBMCs. Subset reported: CD45RA-negative fraction. These TCRs come from a young man in good health. Some clones in this sample may be carry-over from other donors' samples.

This clone was recorded only once. CDR3 nucleotides: TGTGCCAGCAGCCGCCAGGCCTTGGGCACTGAAGCTTTCTTT. Protein sequence: CASSRQALGTEAFF. The V gene is TRBV16, the J gene TRBJ1-1, with D uncertain. The germline V gene has CDR1 KGHSY and CDR2 FQNENV. V was pared by 4 bases and J by 4 bases, with 13 bases between. This CDR3 comprises 14 residues.

This chain links TRBV30 with TRBJ1-1; TRBD1 matches at 12 bases. The CDR3 is 17 residues long. The ends lost 0 bases at V and 2 bases at J; junction bases unmatched: 7. From germline, CDR1 is GTSNPN and CDR2 SVGIG (reference sequence). CDR3 amino acids: CAWSVPGTGGPNTEAFF. CDR3 sequence (DNA): TGTGCCTGGAGTGTACCCGGGACAGGGGGCCCTAACACTGAAGCTTTCTTT.

The genes are TRBV7-9 and TRBJ2-3, with 7 bases matching TRBD2. From germline, CDR1 is SEHNR and CDR2 FQNEAQ (reference sequence). CDR3 length: 14 residues. V lost 4 bases to trimming and J lost 5 bases; unmatched junction nucleotides: 6. The CDR3 region is CASSSRTRGDTQYF. CDR3 bases: TGTGCCAGCAGCTCTAGGACTAGGGGAGATACGCAGTATTTT. Using reference TRBV7-9 and TRBJ2-3 for the parts outside the CDR3, the full variable domain is DTGVSQNPRHKITKRGQNVTFRCDPISEHNRLYWYRQTLGQGPEFLTYFQNEAQLEKSRLLSDRFSAERPKGSFSTLEIQRTEQGDSAMYLCASSSRTRGDTQYFGPGTRLTVL.

The rearrangement links TRBV18 to TRBJ2-1; TRBD2 matches at 8 bases. Looked up from germline, CDR1 is KGHSH and CDR2 is LQKENI. The CDR3 consists of 16 residues. The junction had 7 bases not matched to a gene; V was cut back by 6 bases and J by 0 bases. The CDR3, as DNA: TGTGCCAGCTCCACACTAGCGGTCAGCTCCTACAATGAGCAGTTCTTC. Translating gives CASSTLAVSSYNEQFF.

This chain links TRBV7-9 with TRBJ2-1; 9 bases map to TRBD2. Germline CDR1 and CDR2: SEHNR and FQNEAQ (reference sequence). CDR3 length: 15 amino acids. With V trimmed by 4 bases and J by 2 bases, 3 bases remained unmatched. This chain's CDR3 is CASSSSGATYNEQFF. CDR3 sequence (DNA): TGTGCCAGCAGCTCTAGCGGGGCCACCTACAATGAGCAGTTCTTC. Full variable domain (remainder filled in from reference TRBV7-9 and TRBJ2-1): DTGVSQNPRHKITKRGQNVTFRCDPISEHNRLYWYRQTLGQGPEFLTYFQNEAQLEKSRLLSDRFSAERPKGSFSTLEIQRTEQGDSAMYLCASSSSGATYNEQFFGPGTRLTVL.

V is TRBV10-3 and J is TRBJ2-3; no definite D call. The CDR3 sequence is 14 residues long. The V end was cut by 5 bases, the J end by 1 base, with 10 bases between. The germline gives CDR1 ENHRY, CDR2 SYGVKD. Here the CDR3 DNA reads TGTGCCATCAGTACCGCAACGGGCACAGATACGCAGTATTTT. Amino acid sequence: CAISTATGTDTQYF.

V usage is TRBV15 and J usage is TRBJ1-2; no definite D call. CDR3 length: 15 residues. Trimming took 3 bases from V and 4 from J, leaving 15 bases between them. The germline V gene encodes CDR1 LNHNV and CDR2 YYDKDF (reference sequence). In DNA, the CDR3 is TGTGCCACCAGCAGGGTTGGATCAGGATCCTATGGCTACACCTTC. Translating it yields CATSRVGSGSYGYTF.

This clone was seen just once. The chain employs TRBV4-1 and TRBJ1-1; no reliable D call. The germline V and J ends were trimmed by 1 base and 5 bases, with 11 bases remaining between them. The CDR3 is 14 amino acids. Germline V lookup: CDR1 MGHRA, CDR2 YSYEKL. CDR3 DNA: TGCGCCAGCAGCCAAGGTGCGAGCTGGACTGAAGCTTTCTTT. Translated, it gives CASSQGASWTEAFF.

The gene calls are TRBV9 and TRBJ1-3, with a weak D call TRBD1 (5 bases). CDR3 length: 16 residues. Looked up from germline, CDR1 is SGDLS and CDR2 is YYNGEE. V was shortened by 0 bases and J by 2 bases, with 12 bases between the two germline ends. The CDR3 spells CASSVGLGPTGNTIYF. DNA of the CDR3: TGTGCCAGCAGCGTAGGATTGGGGCCTACTGGAAACACCATATATTTT.